The present T cell receptor beta chain was sequenced within a study of low-dose radiotherapy and immunotherapy resistance in tumors. At the level of the study: The authors gave intravenous cyclophosphamide 200 mg/m2 every two weeks, one day before radiation and immunotherapy.

Trimming took 1 base from V and 3 from J, leaving 19 bases between them. Germline lookup yields CDR1 SGHRS and CDR2 YFSETQ. The CDR3 sequence is 17 residues long. The time point was: before trial treatment. This clonotype came up many times. Both TCRalpha and TCRbeta chains were reverse transcribed with V-gene-specific primers. The TCRs were subjected to amplification over around 18 PCR cycles employing a constant-region primer in conjunction with a V-primer adapter. TCRdb processed the reads anew with MiXCR; each CDR3 protein has one entry. The table includes tens of thousands of distinct CDR3 sequences, roughly a third detected once.

The clonotype comes from a male donor with gallbladder cancer. This sample comprised PBMCs, obtained before treatment. The J gene is TRBJ1-1, the V gene TRBV5-1, with D possibly matching TRBD1 (5 bases). The CDR3 nucleotides are TGCGCCAGCAGCTTGTTTCTCCCGGGCCCCAGGGACACTGAAGCTTTCTTT. This encodes CASSLFLPGPRDTEAFF.